The clone carrying this T cell receptor beta chain was seen more than once but under ten times. The CDR3 covers 16 residues. Germline V gene data show CDR1 as SGHKS and CDR2 as YYEKEE (reference sequence). Trimming stripped 2 bases from V and 1 base from J, with 15 bases between. Using immunoSEQ multiplex PCR, the repertoire was profiled, and TCRdb retains in-frame clones only, with some absent. In the table there are around 69,000 clones, roughly nine tenths of which are singletons. The data stem from a study of OX40 agonist ivuxolimab in advanced cancers. The origin of this receptor is an adult with an advanced solid tumor such as melanoma, head and neck, liver or kidney cancer. Material: CD4+ or CD8+ T cells sorted from blood, obtained in a trial of the OX40 agonist ivuxolimab. This chain connects TRBV5-5 to TRBJ1-1; D ambiguous. As DNA, the CDR3 is TGTGCCAGCAGCTTTTTGCAGAGTAGAAAGAACACTGAAGCTTTCTTT. Encoded protein: CASSFLQSRKNTEAFF.